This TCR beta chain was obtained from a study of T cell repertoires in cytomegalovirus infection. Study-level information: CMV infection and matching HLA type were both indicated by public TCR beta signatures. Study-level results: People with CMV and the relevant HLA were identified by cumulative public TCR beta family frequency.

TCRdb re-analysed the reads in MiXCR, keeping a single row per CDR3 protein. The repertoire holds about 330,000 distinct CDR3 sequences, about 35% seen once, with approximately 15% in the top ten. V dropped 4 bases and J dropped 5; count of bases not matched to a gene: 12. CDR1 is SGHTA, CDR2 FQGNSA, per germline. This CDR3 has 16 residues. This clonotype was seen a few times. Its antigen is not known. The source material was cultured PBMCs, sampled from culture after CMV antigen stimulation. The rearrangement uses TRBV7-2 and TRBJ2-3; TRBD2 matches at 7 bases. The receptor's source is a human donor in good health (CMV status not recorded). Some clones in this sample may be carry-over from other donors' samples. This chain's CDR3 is CASSSLPRGSGDTQYF. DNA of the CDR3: TGTGCCAGCAGCTCTCTTCCTCGCGGGAGTGGAGATACGCAGTATTTT.